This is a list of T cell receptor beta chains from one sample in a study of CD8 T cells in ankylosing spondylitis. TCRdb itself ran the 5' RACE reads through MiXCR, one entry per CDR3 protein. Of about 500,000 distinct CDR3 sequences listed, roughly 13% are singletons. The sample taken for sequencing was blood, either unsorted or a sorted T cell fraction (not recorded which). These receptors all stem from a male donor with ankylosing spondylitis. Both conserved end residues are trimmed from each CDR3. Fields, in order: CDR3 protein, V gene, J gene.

CDR3: ASSLATGVSNQPQH; V: TRBV7-8; J: TRBJ1-5
CDR3: SASPPGQLNIQY; V: TRBV20-1; J: TRBJ2-4
CDR3: SVNRGPFYNEQF; V: TRBV29-1; J: TRBJ2-1
CDR3: SARDPMSTEAF; V: TRBV20-1; J: TRBJ1-1
CDR3: SASKAGGPELY; V: TRBV20-1; J: TRBJ2-7
CDR3: ASSRTGGASKNIQY; V: TRBV3-1; J: TRBJ2-4
CDR3: ASRSIAGSSRGQPQH; V: TRBV6-2/TRBV6-3; J: TRBJ1-5
CDR3: ASKYQGSTDTQY; V: TRBV12-3/TRBV12-4; J: TRBJ2-3
CDR3: ASSQRIAGAADTQY; V: TRBV3-1; J: TRBJ2-3
CDR3: ATRPGGSYEQY; V: TRBV19; J: TRBJ2-7
CDR3: ASSPPGQESLGYT; V: TRBV4-1; J: TRBJ1-2
CDR3: ASSSPAGTPSYEQY; V: TRBV28; J: TRBJ2-7
CDR3: ASSDTTSLDEQF; V: TRBV2; J: TRBJ2-1
CDR3: ASSSDDYGYT; V: TRBV6-5; J: TRBJ1-2
CDR3: SVEEAGVVGELF; V: TRBV29-1; J: TRBJ2-2
CDR3: SARPLLTGGRTGELF; V: TRBV20-1; J: TRBJ2-2
CDR3: SARDLPLAGVNTEAF; V: TRBV20-1; J: TRBJ1-1
CDR3: ASSFSAGGPDTGELF; V: TRBV11-1; J: TRBJ2-2
CDR3: ASSLVSGTDTQY; V: TRBV5-1; J: TRBJ2-3
CDR3: SADGTSGNTIY; V: TRBV29-1; J: TRBJ1-3
CDR3: ASSVAAGQGDTEAF; V: TRBV5-1; J: TRBJ1-1
CDR3: ASSLDMREEGTQY; V: TRBV12-3/TRBV12-4; J: TRBJ2-3
CDR3: ASSGEGNPHFENYEQY; V: TRBV5-1; J: TRBJ2-7
CDR3: ASSQGAGHKRSPLH; V: TRBV3-1; J: TRBJ1-6
CDR3: ASSPLGQGLSSPLH; V: TRBV9; J: TRBJ1-6
CDR3: ASSSLSGQGNGYT; V: TRBV7-9; J: TRBJ1-2
CDR3: ASSLRSGSAETQY; V: TRBV5-6; J: TRBJ2-5
CDR3: ASSLALDYQNEQF; V: TRBV7-8; J: TRBJ2-1
CDR3: ASSDPDRVRGGELF; V: TRBV2; J: TRBJ2-2
CDR3: ASSLGLSGYERY; V: TRBV13; J: TRBJ2-7
CDR3: ASSLSSIKETQY; V: TRBV27; J: TRBJ2-5
CDR3: SARGTGVSTEAF; V: TRBV20-1; J: TRBJ1-1
CDR3: ASSLSVGRAYEQY; V: TRBV7-6; J: TRBJ2-7
CDR3: ASRAPAEESYEQY; V: TRBV6-1; J: TRBJ2-7
CDR3: SVDARENYGYT; V: TRBV29-1; J: TRBJ1-2
CDR3: ASSDRTIRRNTIY; V: TRBV12-3/TRBV12-4; J: TRBJ1-3
CDR3: ASSSEAGGRCEQF; V: TRBV5-1; J: TRBJ2-1
CDR3: ASSPGQGIEAF; V: TRBV18; J: TRBJ1-1
CDR3: ATSDWDIETQY; V: TRBV24-1; J: TRBJ2-5
CDR3: ASSLLGQGAETQY; V: TRBV5-1; J: TRBJ2-5
CDR3: ASRGLAGGYEQY; V: TRBV25-1; J: TRBJ2-7
CDR3: ASSFGWTGATEAF; V: TRBV27; J: TRBJ1-1
CDR3: AGGSAGYEQY; V: TRBV7-9; J: TRBJ2-7
CDR3: ASSLALTGELF; V: TRBV5-1; J: TRBJ2-2